This record looks at one TCR beta chain sequence and its context. This clonotype appeared many times. There is no known antigen for this receptor. No much larger clone is present one base from it, and per-base qualities are unavailable. Patients with ophthalmopathy had moderately to severely active disease, with a Clinical Activity Score of 3 or more, a NOSPECS grade of 4 or more, and a disease duration of less than 3 months. Patients with other autoimmune diseases, uncontrolled infections, pregnancy or lactation were excluded from the study. Diagnosis was based on clinical symptoms, serum thyroxine, TRAb, thyroid ultrasound and orbital computed tomography. Ficoll-Paque density gradient centrifugation was used to isolate PBMCs from around 10 ml of fresh peripheral blood. Trizol reagent was used to extract the total RNA, and its quality was then checked on an Agilent 2100 Bioanalyzer. The source of the sample is a study of Graves' ophthalmopathy and Graves' hyperthyroidism (dated by TCRdb to the late 2010s). Study-level background: Peripheral blood was collected at initial diagnosis, prior to any treatment. The study used signatures of the TCR beta repertoire to tell Graves' ophthalmopathy apart from Graves' hyperthyroidism and to predict which patients would progress to ophthalmopathy. In total, some 130 blood samples were TCR-sequenced: some 43 ophthalmopathy, approximately 75 hyperthyroidism and some 17 hyperthyroidism-to-ophthalmopathy patients. To explore V-J signatures that separate ophthalmopathy from hyperthyroidism, a discovery set of approximately 100 patients was enrolled, consisting of about 45 with ophthalmopathy and 57 with stable hyperthyroidism. An independent validation cohort comprised 18 hyperthyroidism patients and over 15 patients who later progressed from hyperthyroidism to ophthalmopathy. In more than five hyperthyroidism patients, T-cell repertoires of thyroid tissue and blood were compared. Following sampling, methimazole starting at 30 mg daily was administered to hyperthyroidism patients, and high-dose intravenous methylprednisolone was administered to ophthalmopathy patients. The 85 to 100 discovery patients were divided at random into training and test sets in a 7:3 ratio. What the authors observed across the whole study: In cross-validation, the 13-signature model distinguished ophthalmopathy from stable hyperthyroidism with approximately 85% sensitivity and 81.08% specificity, and in the test set the corresponding values were approximately 80% and 75%. Among expanded thyroid clonotypes with frequency above 0.001, most also showed up in blood, which suggests that blood repertoires may reflect the thyroid immune response. In validation, the model predicted ophthalmopathy progression with less than 71% sensitivity and 72.22% specificity; approximately 12 predicted patients were CT-confirmed with GO in a median of around 6.5 months. Sample size was not statistically predetermined, and group allocation was not concealed from the investigators.

TCR beta CDR3 regions were amplified from RNA transcripts for repertoire sequencing. A first-round RT-PCR used HTBI primers with the Qiagen OneStep RT-PCR kit, followed by a second-round multiplex PCR, size selection and purification. Libraries were sequenced paired-end with 100 bp reads on an Illumina HiSeq2000. The study's processing was this. SOAPnuke was used for read processing, and reads with adapters, uncalled bases, a mean Phred below 15, or no exact constant-primer or identifier match were discarded. COPE v1.2.5 was used to merge the high-quality paired reads. Clonotypes were defined as unique nucleotide sequences and were aligned to IMGT TRB V, D and J references using MiTCR v1.1. The analysis was limited to V-J combinations with a frequency above 0.0001, which together covered approximately 99% of the repertoires. For each V-J combination, a TCR clonal expansion and chaos score was defined as F50 clonal expansion divided by the chaos observed in the TCRdist matrix. Welch's t-statistics and random forest were used to reduce features to about a dozen V-J combinations, which were fed into a naive Bayes classifier. The similarity between thyroid and blood repertoires was quantified using the Morisita-Horn index. Using fastp trimming at Q25 and MiXCR clonotype assembly, TCRdb reanalyzed the public sequencing data and kept in-frame beta chains. Rows are combined by CDR3 protein, so each entry shows the most common genes and DNA. The authors' filters were not applied to this entry. The table for this sample lists about 220,000 distinct CDR3 sequences; roughly a fifth of them were counted only once. The ten largest clones take up roughly 40% of the sample.

From a lookup of the germline V gene, CDR1 and CDR2 are LGHNT and FRNRAP. The CDR3 numbers 12 residues from cysteine through phenylalanine. Just the 36-base CDR3 DNA is kept, in frame starting at base 1. V gives up 3 bases and J gives up 3 bases, and the segment between their germline ends measures 5 bases. The source of this sequence is a woman aged 45-65 years with Graves' ophthalmopathy. Donor details come from another sample of the same person, matched by shared clones. Sequencing was performed on peripheral blood. The V and J segments used are TRBV12-5 and TRBJ1-1; the D gene cannot be resolved reliably. The DNA reads as follows: TGTGCTAGTGGTTTACGGGACACTGAAGCTTTCTTT. It codes for CASGLRDTEAFF.